Below are 5 T cell receptor beta chains sequenced from a single sample in a study of blood T cell repertoires in COVID-19. TCRdb keeps only in-frame clones here, not all; method: immunoSEQ multiplex PCR. There are about 240,000 clones in the sample; approximately 78% occur only once, and around 3.5% lies in the top ten. The sample consisted of peripheral blood. Receptors originate from a woman under 30 with acute or convalescent COVID-19.

The chain has TRBV7-9 and TRBJ1-3; D unclear. This CDR3 spans 16 amino acids. The germline gives CDR1 SEHNR, CDR2 FQNEAQ (reference sequence). V was cut by 5 bases and J by 2 bases, with 16 bases left in between. The CDR3 DNA sequence: TGTGCCAGCAGCCCCTCTGGCGGGGTCGCTGGAAACACCATATATTTT. As protein: CASSPSGGVAGNTIYF.

The V call is TRBV5-1, the J call TRBJ2-3, with D unresolved. This CDR3 has 17 amino acids. In germline, CDR1 is SGHRS, CDR2 YFSETQ. V lost 0 bases, J lost 4 bases, and 18 bases lay in between. CDR3 DNA: TGCGCCAGCAGCTTGGCCCCCCTCGGTGATGTTGCAGATACGCAGTATTTT. Protein sequence: CASSLAPLGDVADTQYF.

The chain recombines TRBV15 with TRBJ1-1; 8 bases align to TRBD1. Trimming at V came to 1 base and at J to 7 bases, leaving 8 bases not matched to a gene. The CDR3 spans 15 residues. CDR1 and CDR2 (germline): LNHNV, YYDKDF (reference sequence). CDR3 nucleotide sequence: TGTGCCACCAGCAGAGGGGGACAGGCTTCGGGTGAAGCTTTCTTT. Protein: CATSRGGQASGEAFF.

The chain is built from TRBV6-2 or TRBV6-3 and TRBJ2-4; 8 bases fit TRBD2. With 0 bases clipped from V and 3 bases from J, the junction kept 7 bases outside the gene matches. The CDR3 length is 17 residues. Germline assignment: CDR1 MNHEY and CDR2 SVGEGT. CDR3 protein: CASSYSGSGIDKNIQYF. The CDR3 DNA is TGTGCCAGCAGTTACTCGGGTAGCGGGATTGACAAAAACATTCAGTACTTC.

The chain uses TRBV28 and TRBJ2-7; 10 positions agree with TRBD2. The CDR3 has 16 residues. J gave up 3 bases and V 3 bases, and 8 bases lay outside the gene matches. CDR1 MDHEN and CDR2 SYDVKM come from the germline V gene. This CDR3 is CASSFTASGRNYEQYF. CDR3 bases: TGTGCCAGCAGTTTTACGGCTAGCGGGAGAAACTACGAGCAGTACTTC.